This TCR beta chain was retrieved from a study of tumor and adjacent non-tumor tissue in lung cancer (dated by TCRdb to between 2018 and 2020). Broadly, across the study: Of the cohort, around 12 patients had adenocarcinoma, 2 had squamous cell carcinoma and 1 had small cell lung cancer. Ages among the 15 or so patients ranged from about 31 to 80 years, there were around ten men and 5 women, and disease was at TNM stage I to III. For each patient, one tumor sample and one normal lung sample were taken, giving some 33 paired specimens that underwent TCRbeta CDR3 sequencing. The study compared bulk TCRbeta repertoires between lung tumor tissue and matched distant non-tumor lung tissue from over twelve lung cancer patients. In total, sequencing yielded 125,075,908 productive TCRbeta reads, which works out to an average of around 4.2 million reads per sample. Study-wide findings and limitations: The top 100 clones accounted for a significantly larger cumulative portion of the repertoire in normal lung than in tumor tissue. Neither the sequencing platform nor unique molecular identifiers are named or mentioned anywhere in the methods. Only around 16 patients were in the cohort, and the authors stated that larger samples and more detailed clinical data are needed. Peripheral blood was not sequenced, so blood TCRbeta repertoires in these lung cancer patients were not examined. Younger patients had significantly higher TCR diversity, and higher tumor TCR diversity was associated with shorter overall and disease-free survival. Tumor tissue showed significantly higher TCR diversity (inverse Simpson) than normal lung tissue, at roughly 430 vs 170 (P = 0.0075, Mann-Whitney U test).

Here V drops 9 bases and J drops 9 bases, and the junction holds 13 bases not matched to any gene. Its CDR3 holds 14 amino acids, cysteine through phenylalanine. The entry retains the CDR3 DNA only, 42 bases that are in frame from base 1. As concerns this clonotype: Which antigen it targets is not known. The input lacks base qualities; no much larger clone sits a single base away.

RNA was extracted from bulk unsorted tissue and checked for quality with a NanoDrop ND-1000 and an Agilent 2100. Donors were newly diagnosed lung cancer patients admitted for thoracic surgery in China between August and November 2014, without prior chemotherapy. Patients with previous radiotherapy or chemotherapy, or with another concurrent cancer, were excluded from the study. Pieces of surgical tissue measuring roughly 1-2.2 cm3 were kept in RNAlater solution and stored at -80 degrees C until use. Library prep was done by multiplex PCR. TCRdb shows the sequencer as Illumina HiSeq 2500. TCRbeta libraries were constructed through three rounds of nested PCR with primers (Table S4) according to protocols adapted from ARM-PCR. Before sequencing, PCR products of 200-500 bp were cut from the gel and purified using the QIAquick gel extraction kit. The authors' pipeline ran thus. Reads were cleaned using Trimmomatic, were merged into complete CDR3 sequences using FLASH, and were assigned to V(D)J germline segments using MiTCR. VDJtools was used to compute clonal diversity as the inverse Simpson's index. In-frame sequences without a premature stop codon were defined as productive reads. The raw public data were reprocessed by TCRdb itself: fastp quality trimming at Q25, MiXCR clonotype calling, in-frame beta chains only. Each CDR3 protein gets just one entry, which takes the most common genes and DNA from the rows behind it. TCRdb, not the authors, supplied the V and J calls. Across this sample there are 120,000 or so distinct CDR3 sequences, with 66% seen only once. The leading ten clones occupy about 13% of the sample.

Sequencing was performed on lung tumor tissue. The chain couples TRBV12-3 or TRBV12-4 to TRBJ2-1; 8 bases in between match TRBD1. This clonotype originated in a man between 25 and 39 years old with non-small cell lung cancer. The base sequence is TGTGCCAGAAGCACCTGGACAGGGTCCACTGAGCAGTTCTTC. This sequence encodes CARSTWTGSTEQFF.